The 27 T cell receptor beta chains listed next were all sequenced from one sample in a study of beta chain features in type 1 diabetes. Study-wide findings and caveats: TCRB CDR3 length was moderately but significantly reduced in all four CD4+ subsets of Type 1 diabetes patients.

These receptors have no identified antigens. All of the isolated RNA was reverse transcribed, so expressed TCRB transcripts were sequenced. Using immunoSEQ multiplex PCR, the repertoire was profiled, and TCRdb retains in-frame clones only, with some absent. The data contain roughly 400,000 clones, over 8.5% of them singletons. Sequencing input: central memory CD4+ T cells from blood. The receptor set was obtained from a man aged 30 to 39 with type 1 diabetes.

DNA of the CDR3: TGTGCCAGCAGCCAAAGACAGGCTGGTGAAAAACTGTTTTTT. Encoded protein: CASSQRQAGEKLFF. The J gene is TRBJ1-4, the V gene TRBV11-2, with D maybe TRBD1 (6 bases). CDR1 and CDR2 (germline): SGHAT, FQNNGV. With 5 bases removed from V and 7 bases from J, the gap between germline ends came to 14 bases. This CDR3 is 14 amino acids long.

The V call is TRBV6-5, the J call TRBJ2-1, with D unclear. With 5 bases removed from V and 5 bases from J, the gap between germline ends came to 7 bases. CDR1 is MNHEY and CDR2 is SVGAGI in the germline V gene. This CDR3 region has 12 residues. CDR3 in DNA: TGTGCCAGCAGTAAAGTAAACAATGAGCAGTTCTTC. The encoded protein is CASSKVNNEQFF.

The chain has TRBV5-1 and TRBJ2-7, with 10 bases matching TRBD1. Germline values: CDR1 SGHRS, CDR2 YFSETQ. V lost 4 bases, J lost 5 bases, and 6 bases stayed unmatched. The CDR3 is 14 amino acids. The CDR3 loop is CASSKGQGIDEQYF. The DNA for the CDR3 is TGCGCCAGCAGCAAGGGACAGGGGATCGACGAGCAGTACTTC.

This clone has more than one count but fewer than ten. The V and J genes are TRBV28 and TRBJ1-1; no clear D gene. This CDR3 has 18 amino acids. Trimming pared 4 bases from V and 1 base from J, leaving 22 bases between. Looked up from germline, CDR1 is MDHEN and CDR2 is SYDVKM. The CDR3 loop reads CASSSNRPHREKNTEAFF. As DNA, the CDR3 is TGTGCCAGCAGTTCGAATAGGCCACATCGGGAGAAGAACACTGAAGCTTTCTTT.

The chain links TRBV9 to TRBJ2-6; 12 nucleotides agree with TRBD1. The CDR3 length is 17 residues. With V trimmed by 4 bases and J by 1 base, 3 bases remained unmatched. From germline, CDR1 is SGDLS and CDR2 YYNGEE. The CDR3: CASSRDRGRSGANVLTF. CDR3 nucleotide sequence: TGTGCCAGCAGCCGGGACAGGGGGCGATCTGGGGCCAACGTCCTGACTTTC.

CDR3 sequence: CASRRGGWQETQYF. The CDR3, as DNA: TGTGCCAGCAGGCGGGGCGGATGGCAGGAGACCCAGTACTTC. The rearrangement joins TRBV6-1 to TRBJ2-5; D possibly corresponds to TRBD2 (6 bases). CDR3 length equals 14 residues. Germline V CDR1 and CDR2: MNHNS, SASEGT. Trimming took 6 bases from V and 5 from J, leaving 16 bases between them.

This clone came up many times. The chain is built from TRBV28 and TRBJ1-5; 8 positions match TRBD1. CDR3 length: 16 residues. J lost 11 bases, V lost 5 bases, and 17 bases had no gene match. CDR1 is MDHEN, CDR2 SYDVKM, per germline. CDR3 residues: CASSPEDRVLPGAQHF. CDR3 nucleotide sequence: TGTGCCAGCAGTCCCGAGGACAGGGTCCTTCCAGGAGCCCAGCATTTT.

The chain joins TRBV18 to TRBJ1-5; D possibly corresponds to TRBD1 (6 bases). The ends were cut back, 3 bases at V and 9 bases at J, with 15 bases in the middle. Germline V gene sequence: CDR1 KGHSH, CDR2 LQKENI. The CDR3 spans 14 residues. In DNA form, the CDR3 reads TGTGCCAGCTCACCCAACAGGGAGAGGAGGCCCCAGCATTTT. Protein sequence: CASSPNRERRPQHF. Together with reference TRBV18 and TRBJ1-5, the CDR3 gives the full variable domain: NAGVMQNPRHLVRRRGQEARLRCSPMKGHSHVYWYRQLPEEGLKFMVYLQKENIIDESGMPKERFSAEFPKEGPSILRIQQVVRGDSAAYFCASSPNRERRPQHFGDGTRLSIL.

The chain links TRBV4-3 to TRBJ2-7, with D perhaps assigned TRBD1 or TRBD2 (5 bases each). CDR1 and CDR2 (germline): LGHNA, YSLEER. The length of the CDR3 is 16 residues. V was trimmed by 3 bases and J by 7 bases, leaving 22 bases between them. Here the CDR3 reads CASSQVRGAAGGEQYF. The CDR3 DNA reads TGCGCCAGCAGCCAGGTTAGGGGCGCGGCCGGAGGAGAGCAGTACTTC.

V and J are TRBV6-1 and TRBJ2-1; TRBD2 aligns across 8 bases. From germline, CDR1 is MNHNS and CDR2 SASEGT. The CDR3 is 13 amino acids. Losses at the gene ends were 6 bases for V and 5 bases for J; bases not matched to a gene: 3. The CDR3 DNA reads TGTGCCAGCAGGTTTAGCGGGAACAATGAGCAGTTCTTC. It is translated as CASRFSGNNEQFF.

In its sample, this clone was seen a few times. DNA of the CDR3: TGTGCCAGCAAGGGCCAGGGGGACGTCGGGGAGCTGTTTTTT. It codes for CASKGQGDVGELFF. The chain joins TRBV2 to TRBJ2-2, with 7 bases identical to TRBD1. CDR1 and CDR2 (germline): SNHLY, FYNNEI. The CDR3 runs to 14 residues. V was pared by 7 bases and J by 7 bases, with 9 bases of the junction left unmatched.

CDR3 loop: CATRSRTNTGELFF. In nucleotides, the CDR3 is TGTGCCACCAGGTCCAGGACGAACACCGGGGAGCTGTTTTTT. This sequence joins TRBV25-1 and TRBJ2-2; D gene uncertain. With 10 bases removed from V and 0 bases from J, the gap between germline ends came to 12 bases. This CDR3 comprises 14 residues. CDR1 and CDR2 from the germline V gene are MGHDK and SYGVNS. Full variable domain (missing parts from reference TRBV25-1 and TRBJ2-2): EADIYQTPRYLVIGTGKKITLECSQTMGHDKMYWYQQDPGMELHLIHYSYGVNSTEKGDLSSESTVSRIRTEHFPLTLESARPSHTSQYLCATRSRTNTGELFFGEGSRLTVL.

The chain employs TRBV5-4 and TRBJ2-7, with 16 bases identical to TRBD2. With 6 bases clipped from V and 6 bases from J, the junction kept 9 bases outside the gene matches. This CDR3 spans 16 amino acids. Per the germline V gene, CDR1 is SGHNT and CDR2 is YYREEE (reference sequence). The CDR3, as DNA: TGTGCCAGCAACTCCGGGACTAGCGGGAGGGAGGGCGAGCAGTACTTC. Residues: CASNSGTSGREGEQYF.

The table lists this clone with a few counts. The chain employs TRBV11-2 and TRBJ1-4; 10 bases align to TRBD1. CDR1 is SGHAT, CDR2 FQNNGV, per germline. The CDR3 sequence is 14 residues long. J lost 8 bases, V lost 4 bases, and 4 bases had no gene match. This CDR3 reads CASSWDRGGEKLFF. For the CDR3, the DNA is TGTGCCAGCAGCTGGGACAGGGGAGGGGAAAAACTGTTTTTT. The full variable domain, rest sourced from reference TRBV11-2 and TRBJ1-4, is EAGVAQSPRYKIIEKRQSVAFWCNPISGHATLYWYQQILGQGPKLLIQFQNNGVVDDSQLPKDRFSAERLKGVDSTLKIQPAKLEDSAVYLCASSWDRGGEKLFFGSGTQLSVL.

The chain carries TRBV30 and TRBJ2-1; 9 bases are shared with TRBD2. With 2 bases clipped from V and 9 bases from J, the junction kept 5 bases outside the gene matches. The V gene's germline CDR1 is GTSNPN and CDR2 SVGIG (reference sequence). The CDR3 totals 13 residues. The CDR3 DNA follows: TGTGCCTGGAGTAAGGCGGGAGGGGGTGAGCAGTTCTTC. Translation gives CAWSKAGGGEQFF.

V gene TRBV10-1 combines with J gene TRBJ2-7; tentatively, D is TRBD1 (5 bases). This CDR3 has 14 amino acids. V lost 0 bases to trimming and J lost 7 bases, with 13 bases between them. CDR1 is WNHNN, CDR2 SYGVQD, per germline (reference sequence). The chain's CDR3 is CASSESNRLSEQYF. The CDR3 nucleotides read TGCGCCAGCAGTGAGTCGAACAGGCTATCAGAGCAGTACTTC.

There are a few counts of this clone. The V gene is TRBV6-1, the J gene TRBJ2-4; 9 bases agree with TRBD1. V lost 4 bases and J lost 9; bases outside the gene matches: 4. The CDR3 totals 13 residues. Germline assignment: CDR1 MNHNS and CDR2 SASEGT. The CDR3 bases are TGTGCCAGCAGTGGAGTGACAGGGGGCATTCAGTACTTC. It specifies CASSGVTGGIQYF.

This rearrangement joins TRBV19 to TRBJ2-1, with a tentative D call TRBD2 (7 bases). CDR3 length equals 17 residues. CDR1 is LNHDA and CDR2 is SQIVND in the germline V gene (reference sequence). Trimming took 6 bases from V and 12 from J, leaving 30 bases between them. The CDR3 nucleotides are TGTGCCAGTAGCCGACCGGGGGCTAGCGGAACTAATGAAGGGCAGTTCTTC. Encoded protein: CASSRPGASGTNEGQFF.

The CDR3, as DNA: TGTGCCAGCAGCAAGCTAAGCGGGAGGCAGTACAATGAGCAGTTCTTC. Translated: CASSKLSGRQYNEQFF. The gene calls are TRBV9 and TRBJ2-1; 9 nucleotides agree with TRBD2. J gave up 4 bases and V 4 bases, and 9 bases lay outside the gene matches. This CDR3 contains 16 residues. Germline V CDR1 and CDR2: SGDLS, YYNGEE.

This chain uses TRBV10-2 with TRBJ2-5; D unresolved. CDR1 WSHSY and CDR2 SAAADI come from the germline V gene. The CDR3 contains 14 residues. V was trimmed by 2 bases and J by 5 bases, leaving 12 bases between them. CDR3 DNA sequence: TGCGCCAGCAGTGAGACCCAATCTTCGGAGACCCAGTACTTC. It codes for CASSETQSSETQYF.

The chain joins TRBV6-1 to TRBJ2-3; 8 bases are a match to TRBD1. Germline V CDR1 and CDR2: MNHNS, SASEGT. The CDR3 is 14 residues long. Trimming at V came to 5 bases and at J to 1 base, leaving 2 bases not matched to a gene. The CDR3 loop is CASSPGGRTDTQYF. The CDR3 DNA follows: TGTGCCAGCAGTCCAGGGGGCCGCACAGATACGCAGTATTTT.

The chain is built from TRBV7-9 and TRBJ2-1; no reliable D call. The germline V and J ends were trimmed by 6 bases and 5 bases, with 14 bases remaining between them. Germline V gene data show CDR1 as SEHNR and CDR2 as FQNEAQ (reference sequence). There are 14 residues in the CDR3. The CDR3 is CASRPPSQHNEQFF. In nucleotides, the CDR3 is TGTGCCAGCAGGCCCCCCAGCCAGCACAATGAGCAGTTCTTC.

This rearrangement joins TRBV5-1 to TRBJ2-2; D may be TRBD1 (6 bases). V was clipped by 4 bases and J by 5 bases, with 12 bases between them. The germline CDR1 and CDR2 sequences are SGHRS and YFSETQ. The CDR3 sequence is 14 residues long. Here the CDR3 reads CASSVRTVTGELFF. The CDR3 nucleotides read TGCGCCAGCAGCGTAAGGACAGTGACCGGGGAGCTGTTTTTT. Variable domain in full (rest from reference TRBV5-1 and TRBJ2-2): KAGVTQTPRYLIKTRGQQVTLSCSPISGHRSVSWYQQTPGQGLQFLFEYFSETQRNKGNFPGRFSGRQFSNSRSEMNVSTLELGDSALYLCASSVRTVTGELFFGEGSRLTVL.

The genes are TRBV7-2 and TRBJ1-2; D remains ambiguous. V lost 1 base and J lost 0, with 6 bases in between. Germline V gene data show CDR1 as SGHTA and CDR2 as FQGNSA. CDR3 size: 14 residues. The chain's CDR3 is CASSLGIANYGYTF. The CDR3 DNA is TGTGCCAGCAGCTTAGGGATAGCTAACTATGGCTACACCTTC.

V is TRBV6-1 and J is TRBJ2-6; D possibly matches TRBD1 or TRBD2 (6 bases each). Per the germline V gene, CDR1 is MNHNS and CDR2 is SASEGT. V was shortened by 7 bases and J by 3 bases, with 13 bases between the two germline ends. The CDR3 extends over 15 amino acids. The CDR3 is CASINREVGANVLTF. CDR3 DNA: TGTGCCAGCATTAACAGGGAGGTTGGGGCCAACGTCCTGACTTTC.

This clone has more than one count but fewer than ten. The genes are TRBV13 and TRBJ1-2, with D perhaps matching TRBD1 (6 bases). Germline CDR1 and CDR2: PRHDT and FYEKMQ (reference sequence). Between the trimmed V and J ends, which lost 3 bases and 0 bases, there was a span of 14 bases. The CDR3 consists of 16 residues. Written as DNA, the CDR3 is TGTGCCAGCAGCTTGTTCCACAGGGAGGCTAACTATGGCTACACCTTC. Translated: CASSLFHREANYGYTF.

This clone was picked up a small number of times. J is TRBJ2-5 and V is TRBV7-2, with a weak D call TRBD1 (7 bases). V shed 6 bases and J shed 5 bases, with 13 bases lying between them. Germline CDR1 reads SGHTA; CDR2 reads FQGNSA. The length of the CDR3 is 13 residues. The CDR3 nucleotides read TGTGCCAGCAGTTTACAGGGGAGGGAGACCCAGTACTTC. Amino acid sequence: CASSLQGRETQYF.